This TCR beta chain was sequenced during a study of CD8+ T cells in alopecia areata. V lost 2 bases to trimming and J lost 1 base, with 8 bases between them. CDR1 PRHDT and CDR2 FYEKMQ come from the germline V gene (reference sequence). This CDR3 spans 14 amino acids. Samples from alopecia areata patients were lesional scalp punch biopsies and peripheral blood. Reverse transcription of extracted RNA yielded cDNA, which provided the sequencing template. Repertoires were generated with immunoSEQ multiplex PCR, while TCRdb's copy carries only in-frame clones and drops some. The table includes around 35,000 clones, approximately 58% detected once.

The chain combines TRBV13 with TRBJ2-5; a weak D match, TRBD2 (5 bases). The receptor was derived from a human donor with alopecia areata. The sample was NKG2D-high CD8+ T cells sorted from blood. The CDR3 DNA reads TGTGCCAGCAGCTTACGCAGCGGCCAAGAGACCCAGTACTTC. Its protein product is CASSLRSGQETQYF.